This is a list of T cell receptor beta chains from one sample in a study of blood T cells in healthy people across ages. TCRdb redid the calling of the 5' RACE reads with MiXCR, one entry per CDR3 protein. This table holds about 1,400,000 distinct CDR3 sequences, around 39% found once. The sequenced material came from blood. The receptors were gathered from a woman between 18 and 29 years old in good health. The CDR3 runs from the conserved cysteine through the conserved F or W. The D gene is left open where the match is weak.

cdr3_length: 13; j_call: TRBJ1-3; v_call: TRBV5-1; d_call: .; cdr3_aa: CASSLDRGNTIYF
cdr3_length: 15; j_call: TRBJ2-1; v_call: TRBV18; d_call: .; cdr3_aa: CASSPGGTDYNEQFF
cdr3_length: 14; j_call: TRBJ2-3; v_call: TRBV2; d_call: TRBD1; cdr3_aa: CASSGTGFTDTQYF
cdr3_length: 14; j_call: TRBJ2-7; v_call: TRBV30; d_call: .; cdr3_aa: CAWGLSALGYEQYF
cdr3_length: 13; j_call: TRBJ2-7; v_call: TRBV28; d_call: TRBD1; cdr3_aa: CASTWTGPYEQYF
cdr3_length: 16; j_call: TRBJ2-5; v_call: TRBV7-2; d_call: TRBD2; cdr3_aa: CASSLNLAGARETQYF
cdr3_length: 13; j_call: TRBJ1-3; v_call: TRBV29-1; d_call: .; cdr3_aa: CSTGGGFGNTIYF
cdr3_length: 12; j_call: TRBJ2-2; v_call: TRBV24-1; d_call: .; cdr3_aa: CATSLGYGELFF
cdr3_length: 14; j_call: TRBJ2-3; v_call: TRBV7-2; d_call: TRBD2; cdr3_aa: CASSRRTSGDTQYF
cdr3_length: 12; j_call: TRBJ2-7; v_call: TRBV27; d_call: .; cdr3_aa: CASRQGGLEQYF
cdr3_length: 14; j_call: TRBJ1-5; v_call: TRBV27; d_call: TRBD1; cdr3_aa: CASSSDRAGQPQHF
cdr3_length: 14; j_call: TRBJ2-4; v_call: TRBV7-2; d_call: .; cdr3_aa: CASTNGLAKNIQYF
cdr3_length: 12; j_call: TRBJ2-3; v_call: TRBV30; d_call: .; cdr3_aa: CAWSGPLDTQYF
cdr3_length: 20; j_call: TRBJ1-2; v_call: TRBV11-2; d_call: .; cdr3_aa: CASSPPFNGDTPQANYGYTF
cdr3_length: 19; j_call: TRBJ2-6; v_call: TRBV28; d_call: TRBD1; cdr3_aa: CASSLGQVWYSSGANVLTF
cdr3_length: 13; j_call: TRBJ2-7; v_call: TRBV3-1; d_call: .; cdr3_aa: CASASGTSYEQYF
cdr3_length: 16; j_call: TRBJ2-7; v_call: TRBV6-5; d_call: .; cdr3_aa: CASSYKYSQRTYEQYF
cdr3_length: 17; j_call: TRBJ2-7; v_call: TRBV14; d_call: .; cdr3_aa: CASSQEAGTYGRLGAYF
cdr3_length: 16; j_call: TRBJ2-4; v_call: TRBV7-9; d_call: .; cdr3_aa: CASSLVEGGRTNIQYF
cdr3_length: 16; j_call: TRBJ2-7; v_call: TRBV5-1; d_call: TRBD2; cdr3_aa: CASSQNGEREGYEQYF
cdr3_length: 14; j_call: TRBJ1-2; v_call: TRBV27; d_call: .; cdr3_aa: CASRRLSVLGGYTF
cdr3_length: 14; j_call: TRBJ1-3; v_call: TRBV4-1; d_call: .; cdr3_aa: CASSQDRPGNTIYF
cdr3_length: 14; j_call: TRBJ1-4; v_call: TRBV18; d_call: TRBD1; cdr3_aa: CASSQEDRGEKLFF
cdr3_length: 13; j_call: TRBJ2-7; v_call: TRBV20-1; d_call: .; cdr3_aa: CSASTGKSYEQYF
cdr3_length: 13; j_call: .; v_call: TRBV27; d_call: .; cdr3_aa: CASSGGPGETQYF
cdr3_length: 13; j_call: TRBJ2-1; v_call: TRBV5-1; d_call: .; cdr3_aa: CASSYLWAEEQFF
cdr3_length: 12; j_call: TRBJ1-4; v_call: TRBV11-2; d_call: .; cdr3_aa: CASSLDWRKLFF
cdr3_length: 15; j_call: TRBJ1-1; v_call: TRBV15; d_call: .; cdr3_aa: CATSRDKADNTEAFF
cdr3_length: 16; j_call: TRBJ1-2; v_call: TRBV6-2/TRBV6-3; d_call: .; cdr3_aa: CASSHSVSGQIYGYTF
cdr3_length: 12; j_call: TRBJ2-7; v_call: TRBV7-9; d_call: .; cdr3_aa: CASSFSGGKQYF
cdr3_length: 15; j_call: TRBJ2-7; v_call: TRBV6-2/TRBV6-3; d_call: TRBD1; cdr3_aa: CASIPRDRVANEQYF
cdr3_length: 14; j_call: TRBJ2-1; v_call: TRBV5-1; d_call: .; cdr3_aa: CASSLSGVDNEQFF
cdr3_length: 16; j_call: TRBJ1-1; v_call: TRBV15; d_call: .; cdr3_aa: CATSRDLRGVNTEAFF
cdr3_length: 19; j_call: .; v_call: TRBV20-1; d_call: TRBD2; cdr3_aa: CSARDRVTSGRASYNEQYF
cdr3_length: 14; j_call: TRBJ2-7; v_call: TRBV27; d_call: .; cdr3_aa: CASSRRMGLYEQYF
cdr3_length: 12; j_call: TRBJ2-3; v_call: TRBV6-2/TRBV6-3; d_call: .; cdr3_aa: CASSYEVDTQYF
cdr3_length: 17; j_call: TRBJ1-1; v_call: TRBV7-2; d_call: TRBD1; cdr3_aa: CASSEQTSGQLNTEAFF
cdr3_length: 15; j_call: TRBJ2-3; v_call: TRBV6-6; d_call: .; cdr3_aa: CASSPEGLQMDTQYF
cdr3_length: 15; j_call: TRBJ1-4; v_call: TRBV27; d_call: .; cdr3_aa: CASSPQLAGAEKLFF
cdr3_length: 16; j_call: TRBJ1-2; v_call: TRBV15; d_call: TRBD1; cdr3_aa: CATSREPTGGDYGYTF
cdr3_length: 16; j_call: TRBJ2-5; v_call: TRBV12-3/TRBV12-4; d_call: TRBD2; cdr3_aa: CASSLPGGLGENEQYF
cdr3_length: 13; j_call: TRBJ1-1; v_call: TRBV12-3/TRBV12-4; d_call: .; cdr3_aa: CASSLVGALGAFF
cdr3_length: 13; j_call: .; v_call: TRBV20-1; d_call: TRBD2; cdr3_aa: CSAGASGSYEQYF
cdr3_length: 13; j_call: TRBJ1-2; v_call: TRBV3-1; d_call: .; cdr3_aa: CASSQGRLYGYTF
cdr3_length: 14; j_call: TRBJ2-7; v_call: TRBV27; d_call: .; cdr3_aa: CASSLTGVPYEQYF
cdr3_length: 16; j_call: TRBJ2-7; v_call: TRBV3-1; d_call: TRBD2; cdr3_aa: CASSPKLAAPAYEQYF
cdr3_length: 16; j_call: TRBJ2-7; v_call: TRBV6-1; d_call: .; cdr3_aa: CASSEAQGWWSYEQYF
cdr3_length: 17; j_call: TRBJ2-1; v_call: TRBV4-1; d_call: .; cdr3_aa: CASSQKGWGDGYNEQFF
cdr3_length: 13; j_call: TRBJ1-2; v_call: TRBV6-5; d_call: .; cdr3_aa: CASSYSWDYGYTF
cdr3_length: 15; j_call: TRBJ2-3; v_call: TRBV12-3/TRBV12-4; d_call: .; cdr3_aa: CASTPGPSSGDTQYF
cdr3_length: 15; j_call: TRBJ2-5; v_call: TRBV2; d_call: TRBD1; cdr3_aa: CASSADRVGVETQYF
cdr3_length: 15; j_call: TRBJ2-5; v_call: TRBV3-1; d_call: TRBD2; cdr3_aa: CASSPTSGSVETQYF
cdr3_length: 16; j_call: TRBJ2-1; v_call: TRBV12-3/TRBV12-4; d_call: .; cdr3_aa: CASSSKWGGAGDEQFF
cdr3_length: 12; j_call: TRBJ2-7; v_call: TRBV9; d_call: .; cdr3_aa: CASSVDGSEQYF